The 22 T cell receptor beta chains below were found in one sample sequenced in a study of T cell responses to AZD1222 COVID-19 vaccine. Only in-frame clones appear in the TCRdb table, and some are missing; sequencing was by immunoSEQ multiplex PCR. In the table there are about 150,000 clones, roughly 90% of which are singletons. The specimen comprised peripheral blood, sampled 28 days after the second AZD1222 dose. The origin of the receptors is an adult who received the AZD1222 COVID-19 vaccine.

V gene TRBV27 combines with J gene TRBJ2-3; tentative D call: TRBD2 (5 bases). CDR3 length: 17 amino acids. Deletions cut 5 bases from V and 0 bases from J, with 18 bases between. Germline CDR1 is MNHEY and CDR2 is SMNVEV (reference sequence). The CDR3 DNA reads as TGTGCCAGCAGTGGCCGGGGTAGCGATGCTAGCACAGATACGCAGTATTTT. Translation gives CASSGRGSDASTDTQYF.

In its sample, this clone was seen once. CDR3 protein: CATSTGGEETQYF. The CDR3 bases are TGTGCCACCAGTACAGGGGGCGAAGAGACCCAGTACTTC. This chain connects TRBV24-1 to TRBJ2-5, with 9 bases that match TRBD1. The junction had 1 base not matched to a gene; V was cut back by 6 bases and J by 3 bases. The CDR3 totals 13 residues. Germline CDR1 reads KGHDR; CDR2 reads SFDVKD.

The gene calls are TRBV27 and TRBJ1-2, with 8 positions matching TRBD1. The CDR3 extends over 16 amino acids. Trimming cost V 0 bases and J 6 bases; bases outside gene matches: 9. Germline V gene lookup returns CDR1 MNHEY and CDR2 SMNVEV (reference sequence). The CDR3: CASSLSPGGGVDGYTF. The CDR3 DNA is TGTGCCAGCAGTTTATCCCCAGGGGGCGGAGTGGATGGCTACACCTTC.

The CDR3 DNA reads as TGTGCCAGCAGCTCAGCCCCAGGGTTTTGGACCTACGAGCAGTACTTC. This codes for CASSSAPGFWTYEQYF. The rearrangement links TRBV7-9 to TRBJ2-7; a possible D gene is TRBD1 (5 bases). Germline assignment: CDR1 SEHNR and CDR2 FQNEAQ (reference sequence). Trimming removed 4 bases at V and 2 bases at J, with 18 bases between. The CDR3 is 16 residues long. Drawing the rest from reference TRBV7-9 and TRBJ2-7, the complete variable domain is DTGVSQNPRHKITKRGQNVTFRCDPISEHNRLYWYRQTLGQGPEFLTYFQNEAQLEKSRLLSDRFSAERPKGSFSTLEIQRTEQGDSAMYLCASSSAPGFWTYEQYFGPGTRLTVT.

The chain links TRBV5-1 to TRBJ1-5, with D unclear. Germline loops: CDR1 SGHRS, CDR2 YFSETQ. The CDR3 extends over 11 amino acids. Deletions cut 2 bases from V and 5 bases from J, with 2 bases between. The CDR3 sequence is CASSFHQPQHF. The CDR3 DNA reads TGCGCCAGCAGCTTCCATCAGCCCCAGCATTTT.

The chain carries TRBV27 and TRBJ1-5; 7 bases agree with TRBD1. There are 15 residues in the CDR3. V shed 4 bases, J shed 1 base, and the junction held 4 bases outside the gene matches. Germline V gives CDR1 MNHEY, CDR2 SMNVEV (reference sequence). CDR3 in DNA: TGTGCCAGCAGTTCCAGGACAGGCAGCAATCAGCCCCAGCATTTT. It codes for CASSSRTGSNQPQHF.

In its sample, this clone was seen once. V and J are TRBV15 and TRBJ1-6, with a weak D call TRBD1 (5 bases). The CDR3 is 15 amino acids. The germline gives CDR1 LNHNV, CDR2 YYDKDF (reference sequence). V was cut by 0 bases and J by 10 bases, with 13 bases left in between. The CDR3: CATSRDKSGSSPLHF. The CDR3 DNA is TGTGCCACCAGCAGAGATAAATCAGGGTCCTCACCCCTCCACTTT.

The J gene is TRBJ2-2, the V gene TRBV18; D gene ambiguous. CDR1 is KGHSH and CDR2 is LQKENI in the germline V gene. Deletions cut 6 bases from V and 1 base from J, with 3 bases between. This CDR3 contains 12 residues. The CDR3 sequence is CASSKNTGELFF. CDR3 coding DNA: TGTGCCAGCTCCAAGAACACCGGGGAGCTGTTTTTT. Looking up the rest from reference TRBV18 and TRBJ2-2 gives the full variable domain: NAGVMQNPRHLVRRRGQEARLRCSPMKGHSHVYWYRQLPEEGLKFMVYLQKENIIDESGMPKERFSAEFPKEGPSILRIQQVVRGDSAAYFCASSKNTGELFFGEGSRLTVL.

This rearrangement joins TRBV4-1 to TRBJ1-2, with a possible D match to TRBD1 (6 bases). This CDR3 comprises 16 residues. V shed 0 bases and J shed 5 bases, with 16 bases lying between them. The germline V gene encodes CDR1 MGHRA and CDR2 YSYEKL. The CDR3 spells CASSQEGQQGVYGYTF. The CDR3 DNA follows: TGCGCCAGCAGCCAAGAAGGCCAACAGGGAGTATATGGCTACACCTTC.

The chain uses TRBV5-5 and TRBJ2-7, with a possible D match to TRBD1 (5 bases). Trimming pared 1 base from V and 3 bases from J, leaving 11 bases between. Per germline, CDR1 SGHKS and CDR2 YYEKEE (reference sequence). The CDR3 is 14 residues long. CDR3 amino acids: CASSLRQLRYEQYF. The CDR3, as DNA: TGTGCCAGCAGCTTGCGACAGCTCCGCTACGAGCAGTACTTC.

The CDR3 region has the DNA TGTGCCAGCAAACTTAGCGAGAGATACAATGAGCAGTTCTTC. As protein: CASKLSERYNEQFF. The chain recombines TRBV6-5 with TRBJ2-1, with D tentatively TRBD2 (5 bases). The CDR3 contains 14 residues. Trimming took off 7 bases at V and 4 bases at J, with 14 bases between the two ends. Germline V gives CDR1 MNHEY, CDR2 SVGAGI.

This clone was seen once. The V and J genes are TRBV5-6 and TRBJ1-3; D unresolved. The CDR3 runs to 11 residues. The V gene's germline CDR1 is SGHDT and CDR2 YYEEEE. V lost 0 bases to trimming and J lost 8 bases, with 3 bases between them. The CDR3 here is CASSLGDTIYF. In DNA, the CDR3 is TGTGCCAGCAGCTTGGGGGACACCATATATTTT.

The V and J genes are TRBV5-1 and TRBJ2-2; 9 bases are shared with TRBD1. CDR1 is SGHRS, CDR2 YFSETQ, per germline. This CDR3 is 15 amino acids long. V trimming: 4 bases; J trimming: 5 bases; junction bases outside the gene matches: 6. The CDR3 reads CASSVDRGKTGELFF. The DNA for the CDR3 is TGCGCCAGCAGCGTGGACAGGGGAAAAACCGGGGAGCTGTTTTTT.

V usage is TRBV19 and J usage is TRBJ1-5; D not resolved. CDR3 length: 15 residues. Germline CDR1 and CDR2: LNHDA and SQIVND (reference sequence). Trimming cost V 1 base and J 0 bases, with 7 bases left between them. The CDR3 region is CASSIGQDSNQPQHF. The CDR3, as DNA: TGTGCCAGTAGTATAGGTCAGGATAGCAATCAGCCCCAGCATTTT.

The chain uses TRBV4-1 and TRBJ2-1; 8 positions match TRBD1. Germline values: CDR1 MGHRA, CDR2 YSYEKL. This CDR3 comprises 17 residues. With V trimmed by 0 bases and J by 1 base, 5 bases remained unmatched. CDR3 amino acids: CASSQEAGTGSYNEQFF. The CDR3 DNA sequence: TGCGCCAGCAGCCAAGAAGCCGGGACAGGTTCCTACAATGAGCAGTTCTTC.

V and J are TRBV5-1 and TRBJ2-2; a weak D match, TRBD2 (5 bases). CDR3 length: 15 amino acids. The germline V gene encodes CDR1 SGHRS and CDR2 YFSETQ. Trimming removed 0 bases from V and 1 base from J, with 7 bases in between. In DNA, the CDR3 is TGCGCCAGCAGCTTGGGACGGGGGAACACCGGGGAGCTGTTTTTT. The encoded protein is CASSLGRGNTGELFF.

This chain links TRBV7-2 with TRBJ2-7; D unclear. Germline V gene sequence: CDR1 SGHTA, CDR2 FQGNSA. V lost 3 bases and J 0 bases, leaving 18 bases between the germline ends. The CDR3 is made up of 17 amino acids. In nucleotides, the CDR3 is TGTGCCAGCAGCTTGTCCCGTGATCGGGTCACCTCCTACGAGCAGTACTTC. Translated, it gives CASSLSRDRVTSYEQYF.

CDR3 amino acids: CASSQGLAGETQYF. In DNA, the CDR3 is TGCGCCAGCAGCCAGGGACTAGCGGGAGAGACCCAGTACTTC. The chain is built from TRBV4-1 and TRBJ2-5, with 12 bases fitting TRBD2. The CDR3 runs 14 residues. Germline V lookup: CDR1 MGHRA, CDR2 YSYEKL. J gave up 4 bases and V 3 bases, and 0 bases lay outside the gene matches.

This chain uses TRBV25-1 with TRBJ2-7; D might be TRBD1 (5 bases). Trimming took off 3 bases at V and 6 bases at J, with 12 bases between the two ends. The CDR3 is 13 amino acids. Germline V gives CDR1 MGHDK, CDR2 SYGVNS. CDR3 DNA sequence: TGTGCCAGCAGTGAGTTCAGAACAGGCGAGCAGTACTTC. Its protein product is CASSEFRTGEQYF.

This clone has more than one count but fewer than ten. The V and J genes are TRBV9 and TRBJ2-7; 7 positions match TRBD2. V was clipped by 2 bases and J by 0 bases; unmatched bases: 2. The CDR3 runs 14 residues. The germline gives CDR1 SGDLS, CDR2 YYNGEE. CDR3: CASSVRDYSYEQYF. CDR3 in DNA: TGTGCCAGCAGCGTCCGGGACTACTCCTACGAGCAGTACTTC.

The V and J genes are TRBV28 and TRBJ1-5; TRBD1 might be the D (6 bases). V lost 3 bases to trimming and J lost 1 base, with 10 bases between them. CDR1 is MDHEN, CDR2 SYDVKM, per germline. The CDR3 spans 15 residues. CDR3 DNA sequence: TGTGCCAGCAGTTTCGGGGGGCAGAGCAATCAGCCCCAGCATTTT. It yields the protein CASSFGGQSNQPQHF.

In this sample, this clone turned up a few times. The chain recombines TRBV10-3 with TRBJ1-3, with a weak D call TRBD1 (5 bases). This CDR3 is 17 amino acids long. Germline V gene lookup returns CDR1 ENHRY and CDR2 SYGVKD. V lost 2 bases and J 0 bases, leaving 14 bases between the germline ends. This chain's CDR3 is CAISEGHNPSSGNTIYF. CDR3 sequence (DNA): TGTGCCATCAGTGAGGGACACAATCCGAGCTCTGGAAACACCATATATTTT.